These 9 T cell receptor beta chains were sequenced from one sample in a study of T-cell reconstitution after alpha-beta-depleted transplantation in children. Library preparation (for TCRbeta) was performed with unique molecular identifiers. TCRdb used MiXCR to reprocess the PCR reads, holding one entry per CDR3 protein. The data contain a few hundred thousand distinct CDR3 sequences, 13% of them singletons. The sample was PBMCs, mostly from graft donor cells, taken 360 days after TCRalphabeta/CD19-depleted stem cell transplant. These receptors all come from a male patient under 18 who had a stem cell transplant for acute myeloid leukemia, so the T cells may come from the graft donor.

This clonotype came up a few times. The chain couples TRBV29-1 to TRBJ1-2; D call uncertain. Germline loops: CDR1 SQVTM, CDR2 ANQGSEA. The CDR3 totals 10 residues. V lost 4 bases, J lost 7 bases, and 7 bases lay in between. CDR3 in amino acids: CSVGTAGYTF. For the CDR3, the DNA is TGCAGCGTTGGTACAGCTGGCTACACCTTC. The whole variable domain, filled in from reference TRBV29-1 and TRBJ1-2, reads SAVISQKPSRDICQRGTSLTIQCQVDSQVTMMFWYRQQPGQSLTLIATANQGSEATYESGFVIDKFPISRPNLTFSTLTVSNMSPEDSSIYLCSVGTAGYTFGSGTRLTVV.

This clonotype came up a few times. This chain links TRBV5-4 with TRBJ2-7; 13 nucleotides align to TRBD2. Germline V gene data show CDR1 as SGHNT and CDR2 as YYREEE (reference sequence). The length of the CDR3 is 16 residues. The ends lost 4 bases at V and 5 bases at J; junction bases unmatched: 9. In DNA, the CDR3 is TGTGCCAGCAGCCAGGACGGAGGACTAGCGGGAGACGAGCAGTACTTC. Translated, it gives CASSQDGGLAGDEQYF.

A few counts support this clonotype. The chain employs TRBV7-3 and TRBJ2-5, with a tentative D call TRBD1 (7 bases). The germline V and J ends were trimmed by 1 base and 5 bases, with 14 bases remaining between them. The CDR3 has 15 amino acids. Germline lookup yields CDR1 SGHTA and CDR2 FQGTGA. CDR3 DNA sequence: TGTGCCAGCAGCTTAATTAGCGGCAGGGGGGAGACCCAGTACTTC. It yields the protein CASSLISGRGETQYF.

This clonotype was picked up a small number of times. This chain connects TRBV6-5 to TRBJ2-2, with D tentatively TRBD1 (5 bases). CDR1 is MNHEY, CDR2 SVGAGI, per germline. V lost 3 bases to trimming and J lost 6 bases, with 14 bases between them. The CDR3 is 15 amino acids. CDR3 sequence (DNA): TGTGCCAGCAGTTATCAGGATGGGGCCTCCGGGGAGCTGTTTTTT. Translated: CASSYQDGASGELFF.

The chain combines TRBV6-5 with TRBJ1-2; perhaps TRBD1 as D (5 bases). The germline gives CDR1 MNHEY, CDR2 SVGAGI. Trimming left V 8 bases short and J 9 bases short, with 16 bases between. The CDR3 spans 12 residues. This CDR3 reads CASHRWGESYTF. In nucleotides, the CDR3 is TGTGCCAGCCATCGTTGGGGCGAAAGCTACACCTTC.

At least ten counts were recorded for this clonotype. The chain links TRBV5-5 to TRBJ2-1; 9 nucleotides agree with TRBD1. From germline, CDR1 is SGHKS and CDR2 YYEKEE (reference sequence). Trimming took 4 bases from V and 2 from J; bases not matched to a gene: 7. CDR3 length: 16 amino acids. The CDR3 is CASSRTGVAPYNEQFF. CDR3 DNA: TGTGCCAGCAGCCGGACAGGGGTGGCTCCCTACAATGAGCAGTTCTTC.

The chain has TRBV7-2 and TRBJ2-3; TRBD2 matches 7 bases. V lost 4 bases and J lost 0; bases outside the gene matches: 7. CDR3 length: 16 amino acids. Germline V gives CDR1 SGHTA, CDR2 FQGNSA. CDR3 amino acids: CASSSVAGPSTDTQYF. The CDR3 DNA sequence: TGTGCCAGCAGCTCCGTAGCGGGCCCTAGCACAGATACGCAGTATTTT.

The chain employs TRBV29-1 and TRBJ2-7, with D possibly TRBD1 on 6 matching bases. This CDR3 contains 13 residues. Trimming removed 4 bases at V and 1 base at J, with 11 bases between. Germline V gene data show CDR1 as SQVTM and CDR2 as ANQGSEA. CDR3 bases: TGCAGCGTTGCAGGGGCCGAGTCCTACGAGCAGTACTTC. It yields the protein CSVAGAESYEQYF.

This clonotype was counted only a few times. The gene calls are TRBV4-3 and TRBJ2-5, with 7 bases matching TRBD2. The CDR3 spans 15 residues. The V gene end was trimmed by 4 bases and the J gene end by 1 base; junction bases not matched to a gene: 6. Per germline, CDR1 LGHNA and CDR2 YSLEER. The CDR3 region has the DNA TGCGCCAGCAGCCGAGAACTAGCGACCCAAGAGACCCAGTACTTC. Amino acid sequence: CASSRELATQETQYF.